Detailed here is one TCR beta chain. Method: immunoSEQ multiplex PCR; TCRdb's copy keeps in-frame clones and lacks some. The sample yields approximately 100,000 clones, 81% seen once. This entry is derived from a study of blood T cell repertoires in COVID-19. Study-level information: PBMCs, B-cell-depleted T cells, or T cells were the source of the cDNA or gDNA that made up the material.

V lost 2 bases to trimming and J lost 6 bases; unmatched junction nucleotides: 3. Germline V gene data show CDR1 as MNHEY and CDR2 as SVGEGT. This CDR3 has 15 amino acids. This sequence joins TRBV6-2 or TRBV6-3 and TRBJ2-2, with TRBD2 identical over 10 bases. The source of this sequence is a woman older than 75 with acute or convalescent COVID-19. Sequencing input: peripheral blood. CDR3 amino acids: CASSYGLAGAGELFF. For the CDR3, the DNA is TGTGCCAGCAGTTACGGGCTAGCGGGGGCCGGGGAGCTGTTTTTT.